This T cell receptor beta chain was sequenced in a study of T-cell memory formation after mild COVID-19 (dated by TCRdb to about 2021). Regarding the research as a whole: Most TCR sequence clusters were specific to one of the two donors. The cohort was made up of two young adult volunteers, one female and one male, who were previously healthy. T-cell clones expanding and contracting after mild COVID-19 in a couple of donors were tracked by longitudinal TCRalpha and TCRbeta repertoire sequencing.

To note about this clonotype: The antigen it recognizes is unknown. Per-base qualities were not stored, and no clone one base away is much larger.

The germline V end is reduced by 3 bases and the J end by 4 bases; junction bases left unmatched: 4. Taken from the germline V gene (reference sequence), the CDR1 and CDR2 loops are DFQATT and SNEGSKA. Its CDR3 holds 14 amino acids, cysteine through phenylalanine. Just the 42-base CDR3 DNA is kept, in frame starting at base 1. PBMCs were isolated by Ficoll-Paque density gradient centrifugation. The sequencer listed for this sample is Illumina NovaSeq 6000. TCRalpha and TCRbeta cDNA libraries were constructed by 5'RACE with constant-segment primers, with sample barcodes and unique molecular identifiers being introduced. RNA was extracted from every sample with Trizol reagent. Libraries were amplified in two PCR steps, with a second sample barcode and Illumina TruSeq adapters added in the second step. The libraries were sequenced on an Illumina NovaSeq using 2 x 150 bp paired-end reads. For the original study's pipeline: Demultiplexing of reads and collapsing into UMI-guided consensus sequences were performed with migec v1.2.7. Using mixcr v2.1.11, UMI consensuses were aligned to TRA and TRB V and J templates and then assembled into clonotypes. A clonotype was counted as expanded or contracted only when both edgeR and NoisET called the clonotype significant, with the noise models trained on biological replicates. For edgeR calls, the cutoffs were a false discovery rate-adjusted p below 0.01 and a log2 fold-change threshold of 1. As an exploratory analysis of dynamics, PCA with hierarchical clustering was applied to max-normalized trajectories of the 1000 most abundant clonotypes. The CD4 or CD8 phenotype of responding clones was assigned using the separately sequenced CD4+ and CD8+ repertoires. Using fastp trimming at Q25 and MiXCR clonotype assembly, TCRdb reanalyzed the public sequencing data and kept in-frame beta chains. When rows share a CDR3 protein, they turn into one entry using the most common DNA and genes. The authors' filters were not applied to this entry. This sample holds 300,000 to 400,000 distinct CDR3 sequences; 20% to 25% were observed only once. Around an eighth of the sample lies in the top ten.

Summary of the overall study and its limitations: The second-wave clones that peaked on day 37 were not confirmed to be SARS-CoV-2 specific. Contracting CD4+ clones appeared mostly in the CM and EM memory subsets, whereas CD8+ clones were enriched in EMRA. Balanced CD4/CD8 phenotypes were observed for clones contracting from day 15 to 85, whereas a bias towards CD4+ was observed for a second wave of clones expanding from day 15 to 37. Some responding clones were detected in pre-infection memory, suggesting pre-existing cross-reactive memory T cells joined the SARS-CoV-2 response. The study included only two mild cases, and larger cohorts that include severe cases with pre-infection samples were judged to be necessary.

The material sequenced was PBMCs or a T cell subset sorted from them (not recorded which). The TCR originated in an adult woman who had mild COVID-19 (a few samples of this study predate the infection). The sample titles of this study are shuffled in the database, so cell type and time point are left out; the donor was told from shared clones. The receptor chain draws on TRBV20-1 and TRBJ1-2, with 11 middle bases fitting TRBD1. The CDR3 here reads CSARGQGVSYGYTF. The DNA sequence reads TGCAGTGCTAGGGGACAGGGGGTTTCCTATGGCTACACCTTC.